These 2 T cell receptor beta chains came from one sample sequenced in a study of T cells in Graves' hyperthyroidism and ophthalmopathy. It was RNA transcripts that yielded the amplified TCR beta CDR3 regions. Carried out on the TCR CDR3, a first-round RT-PCR used the HTBI primer set. MiXCR, run by TCRdb on the multiplex PCR reads, gives a single entry per CDR3 protein. This table has hundreds of thousands of distinct CDR3 sequences, about 45% appearing once. The sequencing input was peripheral blood or thyroid tissue (not recorded which). These TCRs come from an adult man with Graves' disease, either hyperthyroidism or ophthalmopathy (not recorded which).

The V gene is TRBV20-1, the J gene TRBJ2-7; perhaps TRBD2 as D (6 bases). Germline V gene sequence: CDR1 DFQATT, CDR2 SNEGSKA (reference sequence). Trimming cost V 7 bases and J 3 bases, with 13 bases left between them. The CDR3 is 12 amino acids. CDR3 protein: CSVRDGGYEQYF. For the CDR3, the DNA is TGCAGTGTGCGGGACGGCGGCTACGAGCAGTACTTC.

The rearrangement uses TRBV7-8 and TRBJ1-6; possibly TRBD1 for D (5 bases). Trimming took off 5 bases at V and 9 bases at J, with 20 bases between the two ends. CDR1 SGHVS and CDR2 FQNEAQ come from the germline V gene. The CDR3 runs 16 residues. The CDR3 bases are TGTGCCAGCAGCGTTGATCCCACAGGTCCCTCTTCACCCCTCCACTTT. Protein product: CASSVDPTGPSSPLHF. Full variable domain (remainder filled in from reference TRBV7-8 and TRBJ1-6): GAGVSQSPRYKVAKRGQDVALRCDPISGHVSLFWYQQALGQGPEFLTYFQNEAQLDKSGLPSDRFFAERPEGSVSTLKIQRTQQEDSAVYLCASSVDPTGPSSPLHFGNGTRLTVT.